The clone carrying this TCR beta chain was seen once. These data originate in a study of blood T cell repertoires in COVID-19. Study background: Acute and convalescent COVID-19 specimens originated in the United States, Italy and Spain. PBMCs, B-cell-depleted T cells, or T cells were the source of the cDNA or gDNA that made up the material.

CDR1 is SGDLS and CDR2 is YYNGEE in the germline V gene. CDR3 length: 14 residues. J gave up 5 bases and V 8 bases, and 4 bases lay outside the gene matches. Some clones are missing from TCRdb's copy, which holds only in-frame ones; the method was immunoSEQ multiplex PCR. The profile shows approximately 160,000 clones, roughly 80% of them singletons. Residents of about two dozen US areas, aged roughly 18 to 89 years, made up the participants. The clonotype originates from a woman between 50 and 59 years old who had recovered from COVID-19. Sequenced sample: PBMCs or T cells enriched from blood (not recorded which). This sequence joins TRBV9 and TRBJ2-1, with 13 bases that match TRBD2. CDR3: CASTGTSGNNEQFF. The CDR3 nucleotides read TGTGCCAGTACCGGGACTAGCGGGAACAATGAGCAGTTCTTC.